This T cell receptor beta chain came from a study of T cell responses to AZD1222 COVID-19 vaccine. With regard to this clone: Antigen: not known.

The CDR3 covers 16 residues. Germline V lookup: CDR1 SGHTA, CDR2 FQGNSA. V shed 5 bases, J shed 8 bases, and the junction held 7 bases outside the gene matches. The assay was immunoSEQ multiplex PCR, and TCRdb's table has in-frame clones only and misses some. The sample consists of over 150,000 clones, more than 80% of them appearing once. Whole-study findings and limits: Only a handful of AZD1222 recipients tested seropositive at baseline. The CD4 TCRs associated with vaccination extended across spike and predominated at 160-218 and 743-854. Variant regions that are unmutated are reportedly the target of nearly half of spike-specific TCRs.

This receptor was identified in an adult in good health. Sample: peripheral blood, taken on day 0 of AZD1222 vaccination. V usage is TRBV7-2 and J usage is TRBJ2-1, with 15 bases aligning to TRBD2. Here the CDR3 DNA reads TGTGCCAGCAGCCCTTCCGGGACTAGCGGGAGGCATGAGCAGTTCTTC. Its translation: CASSPSGTSGRHEQFF.